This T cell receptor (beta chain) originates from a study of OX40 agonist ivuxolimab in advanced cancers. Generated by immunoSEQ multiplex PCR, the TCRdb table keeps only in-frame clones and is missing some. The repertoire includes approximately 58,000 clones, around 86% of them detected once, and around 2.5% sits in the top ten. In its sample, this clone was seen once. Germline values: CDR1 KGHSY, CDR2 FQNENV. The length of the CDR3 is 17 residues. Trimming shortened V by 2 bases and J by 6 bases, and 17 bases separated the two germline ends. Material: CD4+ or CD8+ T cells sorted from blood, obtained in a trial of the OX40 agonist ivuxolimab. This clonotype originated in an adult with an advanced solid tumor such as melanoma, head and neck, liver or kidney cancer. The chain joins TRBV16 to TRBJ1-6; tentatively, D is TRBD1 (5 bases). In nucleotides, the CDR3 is TGTGCCAGCAGCCAACTGTGGGGCGCGTTAACTAATTCACCCCTCCACTTT. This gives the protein CASSQLWGALTNSPLHF.